These 13 T cell receptor beta chains came from one sample sequenced in a study of beta chain features in type 1 diabetes. The authors reverse transcribed all of the isolated RNA, so sequencing captured expressed TCRB transcripts. Data came from immunoSEQ multiplex PCR; TCRdb stores just in-frame clones and leaves some out. The data hold just over 150,000 clones, with around 10% observed a single time. Sequences were obtained from central memory CD4+ T cells from blood. Receptors were obtained from a young man in good health.

This chain uses TRBV18 with TRBJ2-7; TRBD1 or TRBD2 may be the D gene (7 bases each). Trimming took 5 bases from V and 1 from J, leaving 15 bases between them. Germline V gives CDR1 KGHSH, CDR2 LQKENI. CDR3 length: 15 amino acids. The CDR3 is CASSSAQGGSYEQYF. CDR3 in DNA: TGTGCCAGCTCATCTGCCCAGGGGGGGTCCTACGAGCAGTACTTC.

In its sample, this clone was seen a few times. V usage is TRBV6-5 and J usage is TRBJ2-5; TRBD2 aligns across 10 bases. With 6 bases clipped from V and 1 base from J, the junction kept 5 bases outside the gene matches. The CDR3 has 15 amino acids. CDR1 MNHEY and CDR2 SVGAGI come from the germline V gene. CDR3 sequence reads: CASRRLAGFQETQYF. The CDR3 nucleotides are TGTGCCAGCAGGAGACTAGCGGGCTTCCAAGAGACCCAGTACTTC.

This clone turned up a few times. The V gene is TRBV9, the J gene TRBJ2-7; D is possibly TRBD1 (6 bases). Trimming stripped 3 bases from V and 1 base from J, with 11 bases between. The germline gives CDR1 SGDLS, CDR2 YYNGEE. The CDR3 is 14 residues long. The CDR3 DNA reads as TGTGCCAGCAGCGAGGACAGCAGTTCCTACGAGCAGTACTTC. This codes for CASSEDSSSYEQYF.

This clone occurred a few times. The V and J genes are TRBV4-3 and TRBJ1-6; no reliable D call. CDR3 length equals 15 residues. CDR1 and CDR2 (germline): LGHNA, YSLEER. Trimming stripped 0 bases from V and 7 bases from J, with 10 bases between. Here the CDR3 DNA reads TGCGCCAGCAGCCAAGAAGGGCGGCAAAATTCACCCCTCCACTTT. This codes for CASSQEGRQNSPLHF.

The rearrangement links TRBV9 to TRBJ2-1, with 7 positions matching TRBD1. V lost 3 bases, J lost 8 bases, and 8 bases stayed unmatched. Germline CDR1 reads SGDLS; CDR2 reads YYNGEE. This CDR3 is built from 14 residues. The CDR3 DNA reads as TGTGCCAGCAGCGCCCGACAGGGCGTGGATGAGCAGTTCTTC. The encoded protein is CASSARQGVDEQFF.

The chain couples TRBV28 to TRBJ2-3, with D perhaps given as TRBD1 or TRBD2 (7 bases each). V lost 5 bases to trimming and J lost 6 bases, with 21 bases between them. The CDR3 covers 16 residues. The V gene's germline CDR1 is MDHEN and CDR2 SYDVKM. CDR3 nucleotide sequence: TGTGCCAGCAGTAAAGGGAGGGGGCGCGAATCGGATACGCAGTATTTT. Its protein is CASSKGRGRESDTQYF.

This clone was observed a few times. The chain has TRBV6-6 and TRBJ2-7; D remains unclear. Germline-derived CDR1 and CDR2 are MNHNY and SVGAGI (reference sequence). The CDR3 runs to 13 residues. V was trimmed by 2 bases and J by 2 bases, leaving 7 bases between them. CDR3 bases: TGTGCCAGCAGTTACCAGTTTCCCTACGAGCAGTACTTC. It translates to CASSYQFPYEQYF.

V gene TRBV10-3 combines with J gene TRBJ1-5, with 9 bases that match TRBD1. The V and J ends lost 0 bases and 6 bases, in that order; junction bases with no gene match: 6. The germline V gene encodes CDR1 ENHRY and CDR2 SYGVKD. This CDR3 has 16 residues. For the CDR3, the DNA is TGTGCCATCAGTGAGTCAAGGGGACAGGGAGCTCAGCCCCAGCATTTT. Its protein product is CAISESRGQGAQPQHF.

The rearrangement joins TRBV5-4 to TRBJ2-3; 10 bases are a match to TRBD1. This CDR3 is 14 amino acids long. J was trimmed by 1 base and V by 4 bases; bases with no gene match: 0. Per germline, CDR1 SGHNT and CDR2 YYREEE (reference sequence). The CDR3 DNA sequence: TGTGCCAGCAGCGGGACAGGGGGCACAGATACGCAGTATTTT. Translating gives CASSGTGGTDTQYF.

This clone appeared a few times. The chain has TRBV27 and TRBJ2-1, with TRBD2 matching 10 bases. This CDR3 has 15 amino acids. The V gene end was trimmed by 6 bases and the J gene end by 6 bases; junction bases not matched to a gene: 8. Germline V gives CDR1 MNHEY, CDR2 SMNVEV (reference sequence). The CDR3 loop reads CASRNLAGGRNEQFF. The DNA of the CDR3 is TGTGCCAGCAGAAATTTAGCGGGGGGCCGCAATGAGCAGTTCTTC.

This clone was recorded a few times. The chain links TRBV6-5 to TRBJ2-7; TRBD2 matches at 8 bases. The CDR3 is made up of 15 amino acids. CDR1 MNHEY and CDR2 SVGAGI come from the germline V gene. Trimming at V came to 5 bases and at J to 0 bases, leaving 6 bases not matched to a gene. The CDR3 sequence: CASSPPGGLSYEQYF. CDR3 bases: TGTGCCAGCAGTCCCCCGGGGGGGCTCTCCTACGAGCAGTACTTC.

The genes are TRBV28 and TRBJ1-3; D uncertain. The CDR3 totals 13 residues. V shed 3 bases and J shed 4 bases, with 7 bases lying between them. Germline V gene lookup returns CDR1 MDHEN and CDR2 SYDVKM. The CDR3 DNA is TGTGCCAGCAGTTTTGGAGGAGGAAACACCATATATTTT. This encodes CASSFGGGNTIYF.

In this sample, this clone turned up a few times. The rearrangement uses TRBV21-1 and TRBJ1-6; TRBD1, the table's D call, lacks a check against the DNA. TRBV21-1 is annotated as a pseudogene. The CDR3 runs 14 residues. The CDR3 DNA reads TGTGCCAGCAGCCCCCGGACAGGGGCGGTGGCCCTCCACTTT. Its protein is CASSPRTGAVALHF.